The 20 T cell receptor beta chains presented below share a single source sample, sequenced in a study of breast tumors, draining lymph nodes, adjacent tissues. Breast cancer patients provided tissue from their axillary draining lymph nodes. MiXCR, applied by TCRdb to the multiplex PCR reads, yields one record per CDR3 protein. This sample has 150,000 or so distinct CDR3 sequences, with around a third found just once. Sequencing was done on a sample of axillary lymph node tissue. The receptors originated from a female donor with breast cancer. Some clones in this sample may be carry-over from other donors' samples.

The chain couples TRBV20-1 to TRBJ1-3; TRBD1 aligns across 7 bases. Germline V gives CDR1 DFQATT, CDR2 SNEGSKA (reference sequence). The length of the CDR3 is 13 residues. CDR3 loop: CSAWDSLENTIYF. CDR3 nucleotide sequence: TGCAGCGCTTGGGACAGCCTGGAAAACACCATATATTTT.

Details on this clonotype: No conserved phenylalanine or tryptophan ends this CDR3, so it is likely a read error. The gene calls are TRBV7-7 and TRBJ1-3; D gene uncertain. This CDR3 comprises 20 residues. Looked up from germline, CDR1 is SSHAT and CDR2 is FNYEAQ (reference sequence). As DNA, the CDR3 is TGTGCTAGCAGCTTTCTATCTCCCCCGAGGAGGAGGGAGTCTGGAAACACCATATATCTT. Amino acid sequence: CASSFLSPPRRRESGNTIYL.

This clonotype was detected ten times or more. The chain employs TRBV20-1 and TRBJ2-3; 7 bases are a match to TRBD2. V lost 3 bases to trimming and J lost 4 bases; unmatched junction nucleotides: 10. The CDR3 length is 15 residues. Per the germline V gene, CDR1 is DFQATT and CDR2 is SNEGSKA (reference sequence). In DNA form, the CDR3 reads TGCAGTGCTAGGGGGTCTGTGACTAGCCCAGATACGCAGTATTTT. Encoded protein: CSARGSVTSPDTQYF.

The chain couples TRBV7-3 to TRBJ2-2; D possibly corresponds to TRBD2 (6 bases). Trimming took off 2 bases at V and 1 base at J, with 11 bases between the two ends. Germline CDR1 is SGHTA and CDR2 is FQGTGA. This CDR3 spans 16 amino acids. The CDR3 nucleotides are TGTGCCAGCAGCTTATTGGGAGCGGGGAACACCGGGGAGCTGTTTTTT. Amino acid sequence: CASSLLGAGNTGELFF. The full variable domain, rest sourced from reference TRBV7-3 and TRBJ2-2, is GAGVSQTPSNKVTEKGKYVELRCDPISGHTALYWYRQSLGQGPEFLIYFQGTGAADDSGLPNDRFFAVRPEGSVSTLKIQRTERGDSAVYLCASSLLGAGNTGELFFGEGSRLTVL.

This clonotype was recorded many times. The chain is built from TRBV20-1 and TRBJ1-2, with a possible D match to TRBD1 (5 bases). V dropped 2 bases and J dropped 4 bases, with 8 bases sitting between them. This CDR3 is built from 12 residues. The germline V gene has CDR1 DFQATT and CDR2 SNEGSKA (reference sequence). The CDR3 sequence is CSARPTGYGYTF. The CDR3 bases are TGCAGTGCTAGACCTACAGGCTATGGCTACACCTTC.

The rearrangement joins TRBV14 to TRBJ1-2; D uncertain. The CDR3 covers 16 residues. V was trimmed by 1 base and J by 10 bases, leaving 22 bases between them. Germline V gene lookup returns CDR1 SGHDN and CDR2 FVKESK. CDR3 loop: CASSQGLIRVGGAYTF. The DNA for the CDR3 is TGTGCCAGCAGCCAAGGTTTGATAAGGGTCGGCGGTGCCTACACCTTC. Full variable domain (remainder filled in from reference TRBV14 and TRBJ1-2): EAGVTQFPSHSVIEKGQTVTLRCDPISGHDNLYWYRRVMGKEIKFLLHFVKESKQDESGMPNNRFLAERTGGTYSTLKVQPAELEDSGVYFCASSQGLIRVGGAYTFGSGTRLTVV.

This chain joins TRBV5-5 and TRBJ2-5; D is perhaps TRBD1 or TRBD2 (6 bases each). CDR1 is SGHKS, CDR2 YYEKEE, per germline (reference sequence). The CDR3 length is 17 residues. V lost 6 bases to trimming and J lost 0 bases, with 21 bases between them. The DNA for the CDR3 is TGTGCCAGCACCTCTGGGCTCGGGGGCCGTGACCAAGAGACCCAGTACTTC. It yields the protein CASTSGLGGRDQETQYF.

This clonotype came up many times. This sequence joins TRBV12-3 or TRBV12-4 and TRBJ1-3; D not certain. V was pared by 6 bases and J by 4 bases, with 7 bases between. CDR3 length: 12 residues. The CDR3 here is CASSLQGNTIYF. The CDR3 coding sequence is TGTGCCAGCAGCCTACAAGGAAACACCATATATTTT.

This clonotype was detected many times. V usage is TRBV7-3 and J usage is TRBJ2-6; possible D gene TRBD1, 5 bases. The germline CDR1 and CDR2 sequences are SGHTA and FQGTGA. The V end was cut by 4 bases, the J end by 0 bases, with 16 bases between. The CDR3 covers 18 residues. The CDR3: CASSYSRESSSGANVLTF. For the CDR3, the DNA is TGTGCCAGCAGCTACAGCAGGGAATCGAGCTCTGGGGCCAACGTCCTGACTTTC.

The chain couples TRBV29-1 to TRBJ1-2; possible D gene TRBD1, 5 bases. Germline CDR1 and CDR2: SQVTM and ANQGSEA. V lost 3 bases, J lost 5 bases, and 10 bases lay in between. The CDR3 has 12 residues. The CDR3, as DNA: TGCAGCGTTGATGCGGCAGGGTATGGCTACACCTTC. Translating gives CSVDAAGYGYTF. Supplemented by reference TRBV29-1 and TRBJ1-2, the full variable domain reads SAVISQKPSRDICQRGTSLTIQCQVDSQVTMMFWYRQQPGQSLTLIATANQGSEATYESGFVIDKFPISRPNLTFSTLTVSNMSPEDSSIYLCSVDAAGYGYTFGSGTRLTVV.

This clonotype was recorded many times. The CDR3 loop reads CASSLRDFGDTIYF. In DNA, the CDR3 is TGTGCCAGCAGTTTGCGGGACTTTGGTGACACCATATATTTT. The chain couples TRBV5-8 to TRBJ1-3, with TRBD1 as a possible D gene (5 bases). The germline CDR1 and CDR2 sequences are SGHTS and YDEGEE. Trimming pared 5 bases from V and 8 bases from J, leaving 17 bases between. This CDR3 has 14 amino acids.

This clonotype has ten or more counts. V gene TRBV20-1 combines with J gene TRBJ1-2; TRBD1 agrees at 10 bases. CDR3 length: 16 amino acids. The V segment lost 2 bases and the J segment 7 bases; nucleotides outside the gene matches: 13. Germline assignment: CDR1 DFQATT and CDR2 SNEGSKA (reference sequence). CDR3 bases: TGCAGTGCTAGACCACGAGCCGAGACAGGGGGCAGTGGCTACACCTTC. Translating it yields CSARPRAETGGSGYTF.

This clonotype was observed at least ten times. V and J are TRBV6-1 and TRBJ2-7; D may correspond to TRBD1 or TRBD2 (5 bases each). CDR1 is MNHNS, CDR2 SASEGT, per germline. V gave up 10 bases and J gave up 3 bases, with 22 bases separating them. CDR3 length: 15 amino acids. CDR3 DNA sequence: TGTGCCACCCGGACCAAGGGACGGGCAAACTACGAGCAGTACTTC. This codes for CATRTKGRANYEQYF.

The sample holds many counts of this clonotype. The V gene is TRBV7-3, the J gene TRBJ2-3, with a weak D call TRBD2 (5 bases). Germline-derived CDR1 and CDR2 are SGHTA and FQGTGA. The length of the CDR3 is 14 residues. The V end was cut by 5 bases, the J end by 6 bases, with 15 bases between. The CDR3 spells CASSRYSGTDTQYF. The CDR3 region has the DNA TGTGCCAGCAGCCGATACAGCGGTACGGATACGCAGTATTTT.

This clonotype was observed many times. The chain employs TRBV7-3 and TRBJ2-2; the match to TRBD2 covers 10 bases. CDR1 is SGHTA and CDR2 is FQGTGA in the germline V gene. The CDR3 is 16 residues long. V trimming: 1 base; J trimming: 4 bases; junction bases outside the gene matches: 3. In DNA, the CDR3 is TGTGCCAGCAGCTTAATAGCGGGAGGCGGCACCGGGGAGCTGTTTTTT. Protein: CASSLIAGGGTGELFF.

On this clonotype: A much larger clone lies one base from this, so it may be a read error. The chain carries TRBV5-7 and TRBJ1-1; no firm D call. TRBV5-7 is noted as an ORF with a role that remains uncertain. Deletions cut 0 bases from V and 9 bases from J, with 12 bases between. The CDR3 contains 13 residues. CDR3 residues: CASSLEEDVKAFF. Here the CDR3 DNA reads TGTGCCAGCAGCTTGGAGGAGGACGTTAAAGCTTTCTTT.

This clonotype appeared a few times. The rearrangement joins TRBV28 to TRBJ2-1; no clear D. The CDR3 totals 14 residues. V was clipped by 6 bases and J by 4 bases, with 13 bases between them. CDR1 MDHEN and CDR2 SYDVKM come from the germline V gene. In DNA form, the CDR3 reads TGTGCCAGCAGCCCGCCCCAGACTTACAATGAGCAGTTCTTC. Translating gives CASSPPQTYNEQFF.

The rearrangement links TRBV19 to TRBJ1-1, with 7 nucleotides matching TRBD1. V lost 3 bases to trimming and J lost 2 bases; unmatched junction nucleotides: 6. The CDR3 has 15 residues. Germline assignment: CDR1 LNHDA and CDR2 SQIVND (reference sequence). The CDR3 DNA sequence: TGTGCCAGTAGTATTGGTGCAGGGGGAAACACTGAAGCTTTCTTT. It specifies CASSIGAGGNTEAFF.

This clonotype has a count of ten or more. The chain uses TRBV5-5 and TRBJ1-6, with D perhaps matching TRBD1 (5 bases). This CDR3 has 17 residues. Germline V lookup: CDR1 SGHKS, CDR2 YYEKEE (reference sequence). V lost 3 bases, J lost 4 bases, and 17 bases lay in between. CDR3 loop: CASSWGGANRYNSPLHF. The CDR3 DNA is TGTGCCAGCAGCTGGGGCGGGGCAAACAGATATAATTCACCCCTCCACTTT.

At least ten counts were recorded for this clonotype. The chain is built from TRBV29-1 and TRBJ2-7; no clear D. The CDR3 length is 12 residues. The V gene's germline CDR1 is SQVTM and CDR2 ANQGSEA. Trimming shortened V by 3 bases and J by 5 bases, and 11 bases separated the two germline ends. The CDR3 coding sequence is TGCAGCGTTGAGCCTAGTGTAGACGAGCAGTACTTC. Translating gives CSVEPSVDEQYF.